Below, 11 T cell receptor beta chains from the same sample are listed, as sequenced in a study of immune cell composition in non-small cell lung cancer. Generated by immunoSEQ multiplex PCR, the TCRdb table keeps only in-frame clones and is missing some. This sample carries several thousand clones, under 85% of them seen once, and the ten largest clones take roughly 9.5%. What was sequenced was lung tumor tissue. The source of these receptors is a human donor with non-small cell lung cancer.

In DNA form, the CDR3 reads TGTGCCAGCAGCGTGGGAACCTCTAATCAGCCCCAGCATTTT. It encodes CASSVGTSNQPQHF. The V gene is TRBV9, the J gene TRBJ1-5; unclear D gene. The germline gives CDR1 SGDLS, CDR2 YYNGEE. The CDR3 has 14 residues. Between the trimmed V and J ends, which lost 2 bases and 4 bases, there was a span of 10 bases.

CDR3 amino acids: CASSSPNGETQYF. The DNA for the CDR3 is TGTGCCAGCAGCTCCCCCAACGGGGAGACCCAGTACTTC. The J gene is TRBJ2-5, the V gene TRBV7-8; D gene ambiguous. Trimming left V 4 bases short and J 5 bases short, with 11 bases between. From germline, CDR1 is SGHVS and CDR2 FQNEAQ. CDR3 length: 13 amino acids. The complete variable domain, with remaining parts taken from reference TRBV7-8 and TRBJ2-5, reads GAGVSQSPRYKVAKRGQDVALRCDPISGHVSLFWYQQALGQGPEFLTYFQNEAQLDKSGLPSDRFFAERPEGSVSTLKIQRTQQEDSAVYLCASSSPNGETQYFGPGTRLLVL.

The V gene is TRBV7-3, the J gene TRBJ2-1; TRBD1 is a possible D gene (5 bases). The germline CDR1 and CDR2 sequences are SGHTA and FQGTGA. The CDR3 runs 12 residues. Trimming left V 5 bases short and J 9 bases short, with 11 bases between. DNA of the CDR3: TGTGCCAGCAGCGCAGGGAAGGGTGAGCAGTTCTTC. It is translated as CASSAGKGEQFF.

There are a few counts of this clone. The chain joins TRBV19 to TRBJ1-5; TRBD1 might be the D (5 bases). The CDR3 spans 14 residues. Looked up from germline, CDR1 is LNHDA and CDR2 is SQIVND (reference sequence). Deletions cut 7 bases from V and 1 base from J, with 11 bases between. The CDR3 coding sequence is TGTGCCAGTACCGGGGACCGGAGCAATCAGCCCCAGCATTTT. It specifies CASTGDRSNQPQHF.

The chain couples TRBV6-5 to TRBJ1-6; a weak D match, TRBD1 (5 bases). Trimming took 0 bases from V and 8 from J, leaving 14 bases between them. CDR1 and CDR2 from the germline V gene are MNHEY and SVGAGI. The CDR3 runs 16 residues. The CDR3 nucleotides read TGTGCCAGCAGTTACTCGCCCTCGGGGGAGGATTCACCCCTCCACTTT. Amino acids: CASSYSPSGEDSPLHF.

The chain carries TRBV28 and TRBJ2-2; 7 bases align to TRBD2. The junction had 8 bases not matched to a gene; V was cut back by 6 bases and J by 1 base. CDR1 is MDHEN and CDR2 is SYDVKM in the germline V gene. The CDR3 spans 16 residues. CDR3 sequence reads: CASRWGRGENTGELFF. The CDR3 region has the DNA TGTGCCAGCAGGTGGGGGAGGGGCGAGAACACCGGGGAGCTGTTTTTT.

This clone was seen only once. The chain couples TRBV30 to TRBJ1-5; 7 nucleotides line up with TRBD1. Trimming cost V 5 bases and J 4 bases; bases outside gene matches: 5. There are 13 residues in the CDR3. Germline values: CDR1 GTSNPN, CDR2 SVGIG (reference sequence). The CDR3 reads CAWGGQQNQPQHF. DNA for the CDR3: TGTGCCTGGGGGGGACAGCAAAATCAGCCCCAGCATTTT.

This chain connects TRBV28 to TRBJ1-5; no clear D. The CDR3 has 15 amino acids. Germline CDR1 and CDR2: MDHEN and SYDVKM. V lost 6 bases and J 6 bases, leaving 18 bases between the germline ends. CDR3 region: CASSLEEASTQPQHF. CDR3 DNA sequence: TGTGCCAGCAGCCTCGAGGAGGCGTCGACTCAGCCCCAGCATTTT.

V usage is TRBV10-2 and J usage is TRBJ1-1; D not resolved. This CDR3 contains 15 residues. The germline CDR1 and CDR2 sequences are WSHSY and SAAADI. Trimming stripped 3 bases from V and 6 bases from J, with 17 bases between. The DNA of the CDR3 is TGCGCCAGCAGTGATCGGACGACGGGGAAGGCTGAAGCTTTCTTT. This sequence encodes CASSDRTTGKAEAFF.

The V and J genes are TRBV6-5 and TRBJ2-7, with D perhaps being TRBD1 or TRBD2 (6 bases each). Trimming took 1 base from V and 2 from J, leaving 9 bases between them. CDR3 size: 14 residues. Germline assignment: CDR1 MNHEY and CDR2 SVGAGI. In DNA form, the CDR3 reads TGTGCCAGCAGTTACTGGGGGGCTGCCTACGAGCAGTACTTC. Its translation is CASSYWGAAYEQYF.

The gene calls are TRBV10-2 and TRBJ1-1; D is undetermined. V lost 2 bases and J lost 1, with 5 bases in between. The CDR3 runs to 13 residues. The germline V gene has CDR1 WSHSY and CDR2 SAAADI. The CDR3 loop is CASSEGQNTEAFF. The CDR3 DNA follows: TGCGCCAGCAGTGAGGGTCAGAACACTGAAGCTTTCTTT.